Presented here are 27 T cell receptor beta chains from one specimen sequenced in a study of response to subunit inactivated influenza vaccine. TCRdb recomputed calls from the RT-PCR reads with MiXCR, one row per CDR3 protein. The sample lists 610,000 or so distinct CDR3 sequences; 14% were seen once. Sample: PBMCs from blood, taken roughly 13 days after vaccination. The origin of the receptors is a man aged 45 to 65 who received an inactivated influenza vaccine.

The genes are TRBV5-7 and TRBJ2-7; 9 positions match TRBD2. TRBV5-7 is designated an ORF whose function remains uncertain. The CDR3 sequence is 16 residues long. Unmatched junction bases numbered 12, after V lost 2 bases and J lost 6 bases. In nucleotides, the CDR3 is TGTGCCAGCAGCTTTTCTAGATGTCTAGCGGGACGCGAGCAGTACTTC. This gives the protein CASSFSRCLAGREQYF.

Written as DNA, the CDR3 is TGTGCCAGTAGCCGTTGGACTAGCGGGACAGATACGCAGTATTTT. The encoded protein is CASSRWTSGTDTQYF. This sequence joins TRBV7-2 and TRBJ2-3; 11 bases map to TRBD2. Trimming at V came to 9 bases and at J to 3 bases, leaving 8 bases not matched to a gene. The CDR3 sequence is 15 residues long. Germline V gene lookup returns CDR1 SGHTA and CDR2 FQGNSA.

This clonotype occurred many times. This chain connects TRBV19 to TRBJ2-3, with D unresolved. V gave up 2 bases and J gave up 5 bases, with 14 bases separating them. Germline V CDR1 and CDR2: LNHDA, SQIVND (reference sequence). This CDR3 has 15 amino acids. The CDR3 DNA follows: TGTGCCAGTAGTATACTGAGTCTACAAGGAGATACGCAGTATTTT. This translates into CASSILSLQGDTQYF.

V usage is TRBV7-6 and J usage is TRBJ2-7; D may be TRBD1 (6 bases). CDR1 and CDR2 (germline): SGHVS, FNYEAQ. V was cut by 5 bases and J by 5 bases, with 16 bases left in between. The CDR3 spans 14 residues. The DNA for the CDR3 is TGTGCCAGCAGCCCAAACAGGGAAACTCACGAGCAGTACTTC. Encoded protein: CASSPNRETHEQYF.

This clonotype has just a few counts. CDR3 sequence (DNA): TGCAGTACGGGACTTGGGTCCAATCAGCCCCAGCATTTT. Its translation: CSTGLGSNQPQHF. The gene calls are TRBV20-1 and TRBJ1-5; D perhaps matches TRBD1 (5 bases). V lost 8 bases to trimming and J lost 3 bases, with 14 bases between them. From germline, CDR1 is DFQATT and CDR2 SNEGSKA (reference sequence). This CDR3 is 13 amino acids long.

This clonotype was detected only a few times. The rearrangement joins TRBV7-9 to TRBJ2-1; the match to TRBD2 covers 12 bases. The CDR3 spans 16 residues. Germline V gives CDR1 SEHNR, CDR2 FQNEAQ (reference sequence). The J segment lost 5 bases and the V segment lost 4 bases, leaving 6 bases of the junction unmatched. DNA for the CDR3: TGTGCCAGCAGCTCAATCACTAGCGGGGGGAACAATGAGCAGTTCTTC. Translating gives CASSSITSGGNNEQFF.

In this sample, this clonotype turned up a few times. This rearrangement joins TRBV24-1 to TRBJ2-7, with 8 bases that match TRBD1. From germline, CDR1 is KGHDR and CDR2 SFDVKD. The CDR3 loop spans 14 amino acids. The V segment lost 4 bases and the J segment 2 bases; nucleotides outside the gene matches: 3. The CDR3 protein is CATSETGGTYEQYF. The DNA for the CDR3 is TGTGCCACCAGTGAAACAGGGGGGACCTACGAGCAGTACTTC.

This clonotype has a handful of counts. The chain links TRBV20-1 to TRBJ2-5; 10 nucleotides line up with TRBD2. This CDR3 region has 13 residues. Germline CDR1 is DFQATT and CDR2 is SNEGSKA (reference sequence). V trimming: 2 bases; J trimming: 4 bases; junction bases outside the gene matches: 1. The CDR3 here is CSARTSGVETQYF. The DNA for the CDR3 is TGCAGTGCTAGAACTAGCGGGGTAGAGACCCAGTACTTC.

This clonotype was seen more than once but under ten times. V usage is TRBV25-1 and J usage is TRBJ2-5; TRBD2 is a possible D gene (5 bases). This CDR3 contains 14 residues. V lost 3 bases and J 4 bases, leaving 12 bases between the germline ends. CDR1 and CDR2 from the germline V gene are MGHDK and SYGVNS. As DNA, the CDR3 is TGTGCCAGCAGTGATCAACGGGAAGGAGAGACCCAGTACTTC. The encoded protein is CASSDQREGETQYF.

The CDR3 DNA is TGCGCCAGCAGCGCCCGGGGACAGGGGGGTAACGAGCAGTACTTC. Translating gives CASSARGQGGNEQYF. This chain joins TRBV5-1 and TRBJ2-7; 11 bases align to TRBD1. The CDR3 loop spans 15 amino acids. V lost 4 bases to trimming and J lost 5 bases; unmatched junction nucleotides: 8. The germline V gene encodes CDR1 SGHRS and CDR2 YFSETQ. The full variable domain, completed using reference TRBV5-1 and TRBJ2-7, is KAGVTQTPRYLIKTRGQQVTLSCSPISGHRSVSWYQQTPGQGLQFLFEYFSETQRNKGNFPGRFSGRQFSNSRSEMNVSTLELGDSALYLCASSARGQGGNEQYFGPGTRLTVT.

This clonotype showed up just a few times. The rearrangement links TRBV27 to TRBJ1-1, with D perhaps TRBD1 (5 bases). This CDR3 is built from 14 residues. Trimming pared 2 bases from V and 6 bases from J, leaving 13 bases between. From germline, CDR1 is MNHEY and CDR2 SMNVEV (reference sequence). CDR3 residues: CASSLKGRVAEAFF. CDR3 bases: TGTGCCAGCAGTTTAAAGGGGCGCGTCGCTGAAGCTTTCTTT.

This clonotype was recorded a few times. This chain joins TRBV7-9 and TRBJ1-5, with no clear D. Trimming left V 5 bases short and J 7 bases short, with 12 bases between. From germline, CDR1 is SEHNR and CDR2 FQNEAQ (reference sequence). This CDR3 comprises 13 residues. The CDR3 coding sequence is TGTGCCAGCAGCCCAGGAGTAGGCCAGCCCCAGCATTTT. The encoded protein is CASSPGVGQPQHF.

This chain connects TRBV4-2 to TRBJ2-7; D tentatively fits TRBD1 or TRBD2 (5 bases each). CDR3 size: 15 residues. From germline, CDR1 is LGHNA and CDR2 YNFKEQ. Deletions cut 3 bases from V and 6 bases from J, with 18 bases between. CDR3 bases: TGTGCCAGCAGCCAGGGTTTCGGGACCGGCGGCGAGCAGTACTTC. Its protein product is CASSQGFGTGGEQYF.

As DNA, the CDR3 is TGCAGCGTTGAAGGTTCATCGGGGACAGGGGGCTACGAGCAGTACTTC. Translating it yields CSVEGSSGTGGYEQYF. The chain has TRBV29-1 and TRBJ2-7; TRBD1 matches at 11 bases. This CDR3 region has 16 residues. Trimming at V came to 1 base and at J to 3 bases, leaving 8 bases not matched to a gene. Germline assignment: CDR1 SQVTM and CDR2 ANQGSEA.

This clonotype was observed a few times. The chain couples TRBV7-9 to TRBJ2-1, with D possibly TRBD1 on 6 matching bases. CDR3 length equals 12 residues. Trimming removed 7 bases at V and 6 bases at J, with 10 bases between. Germline CDR1 and CDR2: SEHNR and FQNEAQ (reference sequence). CDR3 in amino acids: CASTVGANEQFF. For the CDR3, the DNA is TGTGCCAGCACCGTGGGGGCCAATGAGCAGTTCTTC.

The CDR3 reads CSVDKGQGNYNEQFF. CDR3 coding DNA: TGCAGCGTTGATAAGGGACAGGGTAACTACAATGAGCAGTTCTTC. V is TRBV29-1 and J is TRBJ2-1; 9 nucleotides line up with TRBD1. The CDR3 spans 15 residues. Trimming removed 3 bases from V and 3 bases from J; junction bases left unmatched: 6. Germline-derived CDR1 and CDR2 are SQVTM and ANQGSEA.

In its sample, this clonotype was seen many times. Compared with germline, one end of the junction differs, possibly owing to a read error. This sequence joins TRBV5-1 and TRBJ2-3; no clear D gene. This CDR3 is 12 amino acids long. Germline V CDR1 and CDR2: SGHRS, YFSETQ. The CDR3: CASSLSADTQYF. In DNA, the CDR3 is TGTGCCAGCAGCTTGAGCGCAGATACGCAGTATTTT.

V is TRBV29-1 and J is TRBJ2-7; D is possibly TRBD1 (6 bases). Germline lookup yields CDR1 SQVTM and CDR2 ANQGSEA. V lost 6 bases and J lost 6, with 12 bases in between. The CDR3 sequence is 11 residues long. CDR3 in amino acids: CSVGDTLEQYF. The CDR3 DNA follows: TGCAGCGTGGGGGACACCCTCGAGCAGTACTTC.

The chain joins TRBV4-3 to TRBJ2-1; D is undetermined. Trimming stripped 1 base from V and 9 bases from J, with 10 bases between. Germline V CDR1 and CDR2: LGHNA, YSLEER. The CDR3 length is 13 residues. The CDR3 sequence: CASSQVPLGEQFF. CDR3 nucleotide sequence: TGCGCCAGCAGCCAAGTCCCCCTGGGTGAGCAGTTCTTC.

The chain carries TRBV30 and TRBJ2-1; 7 bases line up with TRBD1. The CDR3 has 12 residues. Trimming removed 5 bases from V and 6 bases from J; junction bases left unmatched: 4. CDR1 is GTSNPN and CDR2 is SVGIG in the germline V gene (reference sequence). The CDR3 sequence is CAWSRGTNEQFF. CDR3 bases: TGTGCCTGGTCCAGGGGGACCAATGAGCAGTTCTTC.

V gene TRBV9 combines with J gene TRBJ2-1, with D perhaps assigned TRBD1 or TRBD2 (5 bases each). V lost 4 bases and J 8 bases, leaving 22 bases between the germline ends. The CDR3 loop spans 16 amino acids. Germline CDR1 SGDLS, CDR2 YYNGEE. CDR3 sequence: CASSLQDSSLSDEQFF. DNA for the CDR3: TGTGCCAGCAGCCTACAGGACTCGTCCCTGTCGGATGAGCAGTTCTTC.

This clonotype came up many times. The chain has TRBV7-9 and TRBJ2-1; perhaps TRBD2 as D (7 bases). V dropped 1 base and J dropped 8 bases, with 15 bases sitting between them. The CDR3 runs to 15 residues. Germline CDR1 and CDR2: SEHNR and FQNEAQ (reference sequence). The CDR3 is CASSLEGGPGDEQFF. The CDR3 DNA reads as TGTGCCAGCAGCTTAGAGGGGGGGCCCGGGGATGAGCAGTTCTTC. The complete variable domain, with remaining parts taken from reference TRBV7-9 and TRBJ2-1, reads DTGVSQNPRHKITKRGQNVTFRCDPISEHNRLYWYRQTLGQGPEFLTYFQNEAQLEKSRLLSDRFSAERPKGSFSTLEIQRTEQGDSAMYLCASSLEGGPGDEQFFGPGTRLTVL.

This clonotype was seen only a few times. The J gene is TRBJ1-6, the V gene TRBV20-1; 10 nucleotides match TRBD1. The CDR3 is made up of 18 amino acids. Germline values: CDR1 DFQATT, CDR2 SNEGSKA (reference sequence). Trimming took 2 bases from V and 6 from J; bases not matched to a gene: 13. The CDR3 protein is CSARSAPGQGILNSPLHF. The CDR3 region has the DNA TGCAGTGCTAGAAGCGCCCCGGGACAGGGGATCCTTAATTCACCCCTCCACTTT.

A few counts support this clonotype. Written as DNA, the CDR3 is TGTGCCAGCAGCTTAGTGGTGGCTAGCACAGATACGCAGTATTTT. Its translation: CASSLVVASTDTQYF. This chain links TRBV7-9 with TRBJ2-3; D is uncertain. The germline V and J ends were trimmed by 1 base and 0 bases, with 8 bases remaining between them. Germline CDR1 is SEHNR and CDR2 is FQNEAQ (reference sequence). CDR3 size: 15 residues.

V gene TRBV5-6 combines with J gene TRBJ2-2, with 7 bases aligning to TRBD1. V dropped 0 bases and J dropped 7; count of bases not matched to a gene: 3. CDR1 is SGHDT, CDR2 YYEEEE, per germline. The CDR3 runs 14 residues. The CDR3: CASSLEGGHGELFF. The CDR3 bases are TGTGCCAGCAGCTTGGAAGGGGGCCACGGGGAGCTGTTTTTT.

This clonotype was recorded many times. The genes are TRBV6-2 or TRBV6-3 and TRBJ2-6; D unresolved. Trimming left V 6 bases short and J 0 bases short, with 3 bases between. CDR1 and CDR2 from the germline V gene are MNHEY and SVGEGT. The CDR3 totals 13 residues. The DNA for the CDR3 is TGTGCCAGCAGGTCCTCTGGGGCCAACGTCCTGACTTTC. Its protein is CASRSSGANVLTF.

The rearrangement links TRBV7-9 to TRBJ1-2, with a possible D match to TRBD1 (6 bases). Germline CDR1 is SEHNR and CDR2 is FQNEAQ (reference sequence). This CDR3 has 13 residues. Trimming removed 4 bases at V and 8 bases at J, with 14 bases between. The CDR3 DNA is TGTGCCAGCAGCTCTTCTGCCAGGGGCGGCTACACCTTC. Translation gives CASSSSARGGYTF.